This T cell receptor beta chain was sequenced for a study of shared clonotypes between healthy human individuals. The overall study: The donor group consisted of two women and a few men, aged 18 to 49. The study's findings and limits: Sorted-subset sequencing was shown by rarefaction to be incomplete despite large depth. Estimated richness values were generally larger in naive subsets than in memory subsets.

V shed 5 bases and J shed 1 base, with 12 bases lying between them. The CDR3 has 15 residues. Germline-derived CDR1 and CDR2 are MNHNY and SVGAGI (reference sequence). In the original workflow: ImmunoSEQ junction-only sequences lacked quality scores, so their filtering differed. Sequencing was performed with immunoSEQ multiplex PCR; in TCRdb, only in-frame clones are kept and a portion is missing. V, J and clone size are taken as reported in that table, and D and trimming were inferred from the DNA itself. The sample holds around 2.1 million clones, 90% to 97% seen once. In regard to this clone: What it binds is unknown.

Sequencing was carried out using naive CD4+ T cells sorted from blood. The subset was: CD45RA+ positively selected. The receptor was isolated from a man aged 18 to 35 in good health. The V gene is TRBV6-6, the J gene TRBJ1-5; possibly TRBD1 for D (5 bases). The CDR3 nucleotides read TGTGCCAGCAGTCAAAGACAGTACAGCAATCAGCCCCAGCATTTT. It codes for CASSQRQYSNQPQHF.